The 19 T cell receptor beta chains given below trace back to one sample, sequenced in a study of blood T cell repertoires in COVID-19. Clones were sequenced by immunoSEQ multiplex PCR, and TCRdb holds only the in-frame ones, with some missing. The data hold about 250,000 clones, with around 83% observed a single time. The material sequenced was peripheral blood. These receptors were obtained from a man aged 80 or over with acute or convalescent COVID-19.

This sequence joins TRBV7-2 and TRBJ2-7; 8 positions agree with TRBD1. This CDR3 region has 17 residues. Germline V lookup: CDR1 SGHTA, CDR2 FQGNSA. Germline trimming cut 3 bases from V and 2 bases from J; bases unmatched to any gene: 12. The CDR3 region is CASSFKTGGFTPYEQYF. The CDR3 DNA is TGTGCCAGCAGCTTCAAAACAGGGGGGTTTACCCCCTACGAGCAGTACTTC.

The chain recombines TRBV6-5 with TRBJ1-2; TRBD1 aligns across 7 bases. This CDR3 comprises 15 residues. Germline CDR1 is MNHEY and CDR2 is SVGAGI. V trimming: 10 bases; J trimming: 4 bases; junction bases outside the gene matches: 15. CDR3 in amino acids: CATVSDRRLSYGYTF. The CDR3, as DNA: TGTGCCACCGTTTCGGACAGGCGTCTTTCCTATGGCTACACCTTC.

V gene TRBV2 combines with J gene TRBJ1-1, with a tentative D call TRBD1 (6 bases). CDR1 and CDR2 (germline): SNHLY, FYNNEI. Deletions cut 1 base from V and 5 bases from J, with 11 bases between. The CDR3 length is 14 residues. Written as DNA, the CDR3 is TGTGCCAGCAGTGAAGAACAGGGCGGGACTGAAGCTTTCTTT. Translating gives CASSEEQGGTEAFF.

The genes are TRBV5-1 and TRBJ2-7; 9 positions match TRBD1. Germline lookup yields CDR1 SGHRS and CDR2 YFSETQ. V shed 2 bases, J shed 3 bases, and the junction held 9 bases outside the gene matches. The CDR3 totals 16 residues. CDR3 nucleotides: TGCGCCAGCAGCTTTGTCCCCTTGGGACAGGGCTACGAGCAGTACTTC. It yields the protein CASSFVPLGQGYEQYF.

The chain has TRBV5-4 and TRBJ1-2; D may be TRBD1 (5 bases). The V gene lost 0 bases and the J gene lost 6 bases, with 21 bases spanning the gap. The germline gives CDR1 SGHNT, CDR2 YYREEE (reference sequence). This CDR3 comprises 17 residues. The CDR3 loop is CASSLAPTGVSRDGYTF. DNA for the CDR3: TGTGCCAGCAGCTTGGCCCCAACAGGCGTCAGTAGAGATGGCTACACCTTC.

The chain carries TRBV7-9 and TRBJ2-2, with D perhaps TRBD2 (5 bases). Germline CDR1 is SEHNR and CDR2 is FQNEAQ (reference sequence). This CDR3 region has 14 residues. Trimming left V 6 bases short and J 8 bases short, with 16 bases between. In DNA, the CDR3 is TGTGCCAGCAGTAGCGCCAGCGGACGGGGGGAGCTGTTTTTT. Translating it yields CASSSASGRGELFF.

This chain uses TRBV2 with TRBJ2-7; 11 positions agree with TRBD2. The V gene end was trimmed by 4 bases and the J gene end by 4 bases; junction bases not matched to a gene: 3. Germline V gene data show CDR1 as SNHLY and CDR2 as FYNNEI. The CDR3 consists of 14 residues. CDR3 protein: CASSVAGGRYEQYF. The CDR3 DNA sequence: TGTGCCAGCAGTGTAGCGGGGGGGCGATACGAGCAGTACTTC.

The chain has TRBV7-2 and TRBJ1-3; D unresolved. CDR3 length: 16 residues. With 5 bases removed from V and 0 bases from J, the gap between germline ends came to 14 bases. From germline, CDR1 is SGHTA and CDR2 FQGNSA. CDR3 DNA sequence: TGTGCCAGCAGCCTCGGTGGGAGGCGCTCTGGAAACACCATATATTTT. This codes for CASSLGGRRSGNTIYF.

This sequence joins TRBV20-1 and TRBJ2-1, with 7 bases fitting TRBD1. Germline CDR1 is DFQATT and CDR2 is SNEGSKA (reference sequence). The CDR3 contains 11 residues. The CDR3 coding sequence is TGCTCCCTGGGGACAGTAAATGAGCAGTTCTTC. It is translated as CSLGTVNEQFF.

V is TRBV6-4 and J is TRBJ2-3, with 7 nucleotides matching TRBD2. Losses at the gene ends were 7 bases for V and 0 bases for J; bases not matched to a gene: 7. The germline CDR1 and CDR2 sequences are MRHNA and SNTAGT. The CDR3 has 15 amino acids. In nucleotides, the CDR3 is TGTGCCAGCAAGGTCGGGGGGACTAGCACAGATACGCAGTATTTT. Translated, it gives CASKVGGTSTDTQYF.

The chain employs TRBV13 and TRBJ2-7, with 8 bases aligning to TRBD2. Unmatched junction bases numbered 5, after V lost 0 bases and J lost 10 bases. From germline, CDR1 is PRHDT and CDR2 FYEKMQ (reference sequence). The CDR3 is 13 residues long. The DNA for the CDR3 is TGTGCCAGCAGCTTAGGGCAAGCGGGGGCCCAGTACTTC. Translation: CASSLGQAGAQYF.

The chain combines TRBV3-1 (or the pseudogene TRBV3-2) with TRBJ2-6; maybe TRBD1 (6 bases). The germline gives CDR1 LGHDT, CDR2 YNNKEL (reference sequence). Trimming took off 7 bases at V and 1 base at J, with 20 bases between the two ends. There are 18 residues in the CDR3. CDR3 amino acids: CASNPGHLVRSGANVLTF. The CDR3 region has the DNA TGTGCCAGCAACCCGGGACACCTAGTGAGATCTGGGGCCAACGTCCTGACTTTC.

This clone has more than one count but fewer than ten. CDR3 region: CASSFPEGREGYTF. The CDR3 DNA follows: TGTGCCAGCAGTTTCCCCGAAGGGAGGGAAGGCTACACCTTC. J is TRBJ1-2 and V is TRBV28; D not resolved. The V and J ends lost 3 bases and 8 bases respectively, with 16 bases between them. Germline values: CDR1 MDHEN, CDR2 SYDVKM. CDR3 length equals 14 residues.

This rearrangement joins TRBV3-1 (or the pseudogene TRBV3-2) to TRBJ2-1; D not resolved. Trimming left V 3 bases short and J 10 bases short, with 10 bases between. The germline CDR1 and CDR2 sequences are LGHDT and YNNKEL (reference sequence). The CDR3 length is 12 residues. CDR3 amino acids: CASSHGKREQFF. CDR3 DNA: TGTGCCAGCAGCCACGGCAAGCGCGAGCAGTTCTTC.

The CDR3 region is CASSLARLAGGPGTGELFF. The CDR3 DNA reads as TGTGCCAGCAGCTTAGCCCGACTAGCGGGAGGGCCCGGCACCGGGGAGCTGTTTTTT. J is TRBJ2-2 and V is TRBV7-6, with 14 nucleotides matching TRBD2. Germline CDR1 reads SGHVS; CDR2 reads FNYEAQ. The junction had 7 bases not matched to a gene; V was cut back by 0 bases and J by 4 bases. The CDR3 has 19 amino acids.

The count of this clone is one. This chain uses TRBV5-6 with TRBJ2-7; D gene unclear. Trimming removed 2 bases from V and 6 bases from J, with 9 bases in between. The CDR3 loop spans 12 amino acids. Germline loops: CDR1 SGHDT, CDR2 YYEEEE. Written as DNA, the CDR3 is TGTGCCAGCAGCTTAGCTCCCTCCGAGCAGTACTTC. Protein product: CASSLAPSEQYF.

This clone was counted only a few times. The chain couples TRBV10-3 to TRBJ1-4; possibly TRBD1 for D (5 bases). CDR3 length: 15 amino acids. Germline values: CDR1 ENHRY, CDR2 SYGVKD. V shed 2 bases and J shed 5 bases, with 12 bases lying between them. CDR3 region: CAISEVGGDNEKLFF. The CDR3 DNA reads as TGTGCCATCAGTGAGGTTGGAGGGGACAATGAAAAACTGTTTTTT.

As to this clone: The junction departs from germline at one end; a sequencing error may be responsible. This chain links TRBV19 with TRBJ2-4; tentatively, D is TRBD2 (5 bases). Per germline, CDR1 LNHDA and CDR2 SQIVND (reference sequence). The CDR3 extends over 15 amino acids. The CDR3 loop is CASSTGRGAQNIQYF. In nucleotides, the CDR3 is TGTGCCAGTAGTACCGGTCGGGGAGCCCAAAACATTCAGTACTTC.

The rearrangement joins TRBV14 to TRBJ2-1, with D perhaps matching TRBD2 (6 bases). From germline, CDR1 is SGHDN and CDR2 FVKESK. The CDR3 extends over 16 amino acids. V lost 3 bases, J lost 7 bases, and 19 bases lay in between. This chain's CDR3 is CASSQVGLAYLNEQFF. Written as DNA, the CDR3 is TGTGCCAGCAGCCAGGTCGGGCTAGCGTACTTAAATGAGCAGTTCTTC.